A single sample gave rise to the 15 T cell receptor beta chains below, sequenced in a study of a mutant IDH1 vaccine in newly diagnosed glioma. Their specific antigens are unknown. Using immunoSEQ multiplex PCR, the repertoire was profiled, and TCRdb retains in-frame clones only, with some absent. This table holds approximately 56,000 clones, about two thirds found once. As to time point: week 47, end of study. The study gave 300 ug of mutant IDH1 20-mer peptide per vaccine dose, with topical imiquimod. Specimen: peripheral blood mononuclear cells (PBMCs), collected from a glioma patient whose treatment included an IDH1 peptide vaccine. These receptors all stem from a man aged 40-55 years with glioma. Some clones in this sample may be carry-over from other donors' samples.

CDR3 in DNA: TGTGCCAGCAGCTTGGGCAGGACCCATTATAATTCACCCCTCCACTTT. It yields the protein CASSLGRTHYNSPLHF. The chain has TRBV7-9 and TRBJ1-6; D is unclear. V was shortened by 3 bases and J by 4 bases, with 13 bases between the two germline ends. Germline assignment: CDR1 SEHNR and CDR2 FQNEAQ (reference sequence). This CDR3 has 16 residues.

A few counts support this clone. CDR3 DNA sequence: TGTGCCAGCAGCCAAGGACAGGGAGGAGATGGCTACACCTTC. This translates into CASSQGQGGDGYTF. The gene calls are TRBV7-6 and TRBJ1-2, with 8 nucleotides matching TRBD1. The CDR3 length is 14 residues. Germline loops: CDR1 SGHVS, CDR2 FNYEAQ. The V and J ends lost 5 bases and 6 bases, in that order; junction bases with no gene match: 8.

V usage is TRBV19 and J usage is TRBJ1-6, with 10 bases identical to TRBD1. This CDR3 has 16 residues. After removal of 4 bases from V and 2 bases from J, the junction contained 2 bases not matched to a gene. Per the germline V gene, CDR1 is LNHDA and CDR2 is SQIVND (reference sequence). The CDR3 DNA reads TGTGCCAGTAGTAGACAGGGGGCCGCCTATAATTCACCCCTCCACTTT. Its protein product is CASSRQGAAYNSPLHF.

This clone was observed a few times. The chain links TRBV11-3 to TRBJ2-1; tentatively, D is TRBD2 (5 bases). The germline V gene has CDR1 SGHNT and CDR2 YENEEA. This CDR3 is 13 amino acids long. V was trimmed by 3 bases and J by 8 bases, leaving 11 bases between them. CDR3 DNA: TGTGCCAGCAGCTTCTACAGCGGCGATGAGCAGTTCTTC. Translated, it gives CASSFYSGDEQFF.

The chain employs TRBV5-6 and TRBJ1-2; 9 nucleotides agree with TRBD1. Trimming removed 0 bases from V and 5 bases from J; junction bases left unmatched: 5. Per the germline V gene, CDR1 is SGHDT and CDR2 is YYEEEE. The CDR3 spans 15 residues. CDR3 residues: CASSLVTGGGYGYTF. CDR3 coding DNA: TGTGCCAGCAGCTTGGTGACAGGGGGAGGATATGGCTACACCTTC.

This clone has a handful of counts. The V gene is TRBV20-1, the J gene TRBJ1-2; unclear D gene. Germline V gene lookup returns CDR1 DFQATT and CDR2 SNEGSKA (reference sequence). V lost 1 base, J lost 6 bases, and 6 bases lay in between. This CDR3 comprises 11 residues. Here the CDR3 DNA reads TGCAGTGCTAGAGCTCCCCATGGCTACACCTTC. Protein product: CSARAPHGYTF.

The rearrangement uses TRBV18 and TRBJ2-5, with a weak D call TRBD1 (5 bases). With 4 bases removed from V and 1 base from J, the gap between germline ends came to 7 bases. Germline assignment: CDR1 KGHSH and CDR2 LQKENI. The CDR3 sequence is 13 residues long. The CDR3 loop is CASSQGFQETQYF. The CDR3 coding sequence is TGTGCCAGCTCACAGGGGTTCCAAGAGACCCAGTACTTC.

CDR3 loop: CASSQYSRTDTQYF. CDR3 nucleotide sequence: TGTGCCAGCAGTCAGTACAGCAGGACAGATACGCAGTATTTT. The chain uses TRBV27 and TRBJ2-3; D is unclear. The germline V gene has CDR1 MNHEY and CDR2 SMNVEV (reference sequence). This CDR3 comprises 14 residues. The V and J ends lost 5 bases and 3 bases respectively, with 12 bases between them.

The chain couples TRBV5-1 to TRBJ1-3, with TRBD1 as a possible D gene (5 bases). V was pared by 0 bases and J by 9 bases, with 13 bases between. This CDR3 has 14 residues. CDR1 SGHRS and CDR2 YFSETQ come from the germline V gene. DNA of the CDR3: TGCGCCAGCAGCTTGGCCGGCAGGGATGGCACCATATATTTT. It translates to CASSLAGRDGTIYF.

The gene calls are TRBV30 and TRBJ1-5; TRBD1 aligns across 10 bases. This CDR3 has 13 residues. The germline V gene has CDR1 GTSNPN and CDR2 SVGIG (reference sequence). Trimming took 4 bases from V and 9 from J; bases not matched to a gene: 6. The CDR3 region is CAWKGQGDRPQHF. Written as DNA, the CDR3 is TGTGCCTGGAAAGGACAGGGGGATCGGCCCCAGCATTTT.

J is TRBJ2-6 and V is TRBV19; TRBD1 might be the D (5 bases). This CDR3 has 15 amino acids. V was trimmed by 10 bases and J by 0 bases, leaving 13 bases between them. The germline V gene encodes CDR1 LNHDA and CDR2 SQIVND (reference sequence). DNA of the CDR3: TGTGCCATTAGGACATTTCCCTCTGGGGCCAACGTCCTGACTTTC. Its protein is CAIRTFPSGANVLTF.

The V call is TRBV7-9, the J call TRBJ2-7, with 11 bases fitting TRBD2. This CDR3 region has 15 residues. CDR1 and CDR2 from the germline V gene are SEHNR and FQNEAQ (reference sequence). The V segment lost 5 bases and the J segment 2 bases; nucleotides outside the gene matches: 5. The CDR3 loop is CASSMTSGNAYEQYF. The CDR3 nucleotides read TGTGCCAGCAGCATGACTAGCGGGAACGCCTACGAGCAGTACTTC.

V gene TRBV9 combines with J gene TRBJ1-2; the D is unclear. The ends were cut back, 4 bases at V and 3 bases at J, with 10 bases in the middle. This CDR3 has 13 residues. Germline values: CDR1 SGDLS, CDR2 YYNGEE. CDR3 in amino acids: CASSPRADYGYTF. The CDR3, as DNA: TGTGCCAGCAGCCCCCGTGCGGACTATGGCTACACCTTC.

The CDR3 sequence: CASRTTPRHAGSGEKLFF. CDR3 bases: TGTGCCAGCAGGACGACCCCCCGCCACGCAGGTTCGGGTGAAAAACTGTTTTTT. V usage is TRBV2 and J usage is TRBJ1-4; unclear D gene. Germline assignment: CDR1 SNHLY and CDR2 FYNNEI. The CDR3 is 18 amino acids. Deletions cut 6 bases from V and 7 bases from J, with 27 bases between.

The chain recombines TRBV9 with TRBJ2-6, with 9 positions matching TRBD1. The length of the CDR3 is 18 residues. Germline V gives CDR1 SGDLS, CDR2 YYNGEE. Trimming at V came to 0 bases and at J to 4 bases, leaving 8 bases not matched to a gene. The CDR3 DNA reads TGTGCCAGCAGCGTAGCTACGGGACAGGGATACGGGGCCAACGTCCTGACTTTC. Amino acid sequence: CASSVATGQGYGANVLTF.